A selection of T cell receptor beta chains follows, all from one sample in a study of spatial heterogeneity in lung cancer. One entry per CDR3 protein, called by TCRdb with MiXCR from the 5' RACE reads. Altogether about 94,000 distinct CDR3 sequences are present, approximately 19% being singletons, with the ten largest covering roughly 22%. Sequences were derived from PBMCs, sampled at follow-up. These receptors came from a male donor with early-stage non-small cell lung cancer. Both conserved end residues are trimmed from each CDR3. The order of the fields is V gene, CDR3 length, CDR3 protein.

V: TRBV20-1
length: 11
CDR3: SAGMTLYNEQF

V: TRBV9
length: 14
CDR3: ASSPLAGIITDTQY

V: TRBV5-1
length: 12
CDR3: ASARGDENTEAF

V: TRBV19
length: 12
CDR3: ASRVQGLNTEAF

V: TRBV12-3/TRBV12-4
length: 14
CDR3: ASTLSSTSRYYEQY

V: TRBV9
length: 14
CDR3: ASSVAFGGTTDTQY

V: TRBV4-1
length: 11
CDR3: ASSQLPGNTIY

V: TRBV7-6
length: 12
CDR3: ASSLRDSGGELF

V: TRBV11-2
length: 12
CDR3: ASSTLVRAYGYT

V: TRBV23-1
length: 11
CDR3: ASSQSSDNEQF